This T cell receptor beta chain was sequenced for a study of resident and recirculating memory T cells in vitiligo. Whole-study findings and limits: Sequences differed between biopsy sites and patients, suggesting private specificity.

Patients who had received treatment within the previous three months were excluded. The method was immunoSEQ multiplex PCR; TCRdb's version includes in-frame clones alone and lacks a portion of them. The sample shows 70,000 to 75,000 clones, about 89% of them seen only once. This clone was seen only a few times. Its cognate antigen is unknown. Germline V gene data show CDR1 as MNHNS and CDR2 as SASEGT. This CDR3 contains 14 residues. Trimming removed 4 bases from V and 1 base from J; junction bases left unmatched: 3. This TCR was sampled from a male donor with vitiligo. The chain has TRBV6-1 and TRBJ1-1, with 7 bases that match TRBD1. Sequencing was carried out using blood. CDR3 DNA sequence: TGTGCCAGCAGTGGAGGACAGGAGAACACTGAAGCTTTCTTT. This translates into CASSGGQENTEAFF.